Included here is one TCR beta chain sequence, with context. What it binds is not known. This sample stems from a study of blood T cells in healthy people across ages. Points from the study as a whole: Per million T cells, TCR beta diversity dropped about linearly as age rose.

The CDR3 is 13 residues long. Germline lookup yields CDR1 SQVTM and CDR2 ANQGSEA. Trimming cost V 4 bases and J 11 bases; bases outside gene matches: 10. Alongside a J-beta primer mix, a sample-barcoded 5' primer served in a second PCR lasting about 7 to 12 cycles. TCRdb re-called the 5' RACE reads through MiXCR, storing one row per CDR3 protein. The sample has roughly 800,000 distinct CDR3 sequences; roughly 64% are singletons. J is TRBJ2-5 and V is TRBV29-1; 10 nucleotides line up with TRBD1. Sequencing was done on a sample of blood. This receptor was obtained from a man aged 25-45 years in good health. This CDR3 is CSVARDRGNEQYF. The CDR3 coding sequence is TGCAGCGTTGCAAGGGACAGGGGTAATGAGCAGTACTTC. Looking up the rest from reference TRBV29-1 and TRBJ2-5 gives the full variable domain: SAVISQKPSRDICQRGTSLTIQCQVDSQVTMMFWYRQQPGQSLTLIATANQGSEATYESGFVIDKFPISRPNLTFSTLTVSNMSPEDSSIYLCSVARDRGNEQYFGPGTRLLVL.